The 25 T cell receptor beta chains presented below share a single source sample, sequenced in a study of blood T cell repertoires in COVID-19. Measured with immunoSEQ multiplex PCR; TCRdb has only the in-frame clones, and not every one. The sample has approximately 100,000 clones; 84% are singletons. The source material was peripheral blood. The receptor set was obtained from a human donor in a cohort sampled during active COVID-19.

The J gene is TRBJ1-3, the V gene TRBV5-6; D is undetermined. Germline V gene lookup returns CDR1 SGHDT and CDR2 YYEEEE. V lost 1 base and J 2 bases, leaving 13 bases between the germline ends. The CDR3 covers 16 residues. This CDR3 is CASSLISVNPGNTIYF. The CDR3 bases are TGTGCCAGCAGCTTGATTTCAGTGAATCCTGGAAACACCATATATTTT.

The rearrangement links TRBV21-1 to TRBJ2-5; the table names TRBD2, a call not compared with the DNA. TRBV21-1 is termed a pseudogene. The CDR3 consists of 12 residues. CDR3 region: CANSAGWRTQYF. DNA for the CDR3: TGTGCCAACAGTGCGGGGTGGCGGACCCAGTACTTC.

CDR3 loop: CASSERNTEAFF. CDR3 nucleotide sequence: TGTGCCAGCAGCGAGAGGAACACTGAAGCTTTCTTT. This chain uses TRBV6-2 or TRBV6-3 with TRBJ1-1; unclear D gene. The V end was cut by 6 bases, the J end by 1 base, with 6 bases between. Germline assignment: CDR1 MNHEY and CDR2 SVGEGT. The CDR3 runs to 12 residues.

The chain uses TRBV7-9 and TRBJ1-1; D is possibly TRBD1 (5 bases). With 5 bases removed from V and 3 bases from J, the gap between germline ends came to 13 bases. The CDR3 totals 14 residues. The germline V gene encodes CDR1 SEHNR and CDR2 FQNEAQ (reference sequence). The CDR3 nucleotides read TGTGCCAGCAGCCCCCGGTGGGGGGACACTGAAGCTTTCTTT. This sequence encodes CASSPRWGDTEAFF.

This clone was seen just once. The chain combines TRBV9 with TRBJ1-2; TRBD1 matches at 7 bases. Germline CDR1 reads SGDLS; CDR2 reads YYNGEE. J was trimmed by 8 bases and V by 0 bases; bases with no gene match: 10. This CDR3 has 15 residues. CDR3 sequence: CASSVAGTGERGYTF. In nucleotides, the CDR3 is TGTGCCAGCAGCGTAGCCGGAACAGGGGAGAGAGGCTACACCTTC.

This clone was picked up one time. This chain links TRBV5-1 with TRBJ2-3; 7 bases line up with TRBD2. Germline-derived CDR1 and CDR2 are SGHRS and YFSETQ. V was pared by 0 bases and J by 0 bases, with 4 bases of the junction left unmatched. This CDR3 is built from 16 residues. The CDR3 nucleotides read TGCGCCAGCAGCTTGGCTCTAGCGGTGAGCACAGATACGCAGTATTTT. This sequence encodes CASSLALAVSTDTQYF.

V gene TRBV6-2 or TRBV6-3 combines with J gene TRBJ2-1; D is ambiguous. V lost 4 bases and J lost 4, with 8 bases in between. This CDR3 region has 13 residues. Looked up from germline, CDR1 is MNHEY and CDR2 is SVGEGT. The CDR3 protein is CASSSLRYNEQFF. The CDR3 DNA follows: TGTGCCAGCAGTTCCCTTAGATACAATGAGCAGTTCTTC.

The rearrangement uses TRBV15 and TRBJ2-1, with 10 bases identical to TRBD2. The CDR3 length is 16 residues. V dropped 2 bases and J dropped 2; count of bases not matched to a gene: 3. Per the germline V gene, CDR1 is LNHNV and CDR2 is YYDKDF (reference sequence). For the CDR3, the DNA is TGTGCCACCAGCAGATCAGCGGGGGGGGCCTACAATGAGCAGTTCTTC. Its protein is CATSRSAGGAYNEQFF.

The CDR3 coding sequence is TGTGCCAGCAGCGGTAGCGGGGGGGCAGGTAGAGAGCAGTACTTC. It translates to CASSGSGGAGREQYF. V and J are TRBV7-9 and TRBJ2-7; the match to TRBD2 covers 11 bases. The V segment lost 5 bases and the J segment 7 bases; nucleotides outside the gene matches: 10. Germline CDR1 and CDR2: SEHNR and FQNEAQ (reference sequence). CDR3 length equals 15 residues.

The V gene is TRBV29-1, the J gene TRBJ1-1; D unclear. Germline-derived CDR1 and CDR2 are SQVTM and ANQGSEA. The CDR3 length is 15 residues. V gave up 3 bases and J gave up 5 bases, with 19 bases separating them. The CDR3 DNA sequence: TGCAGCGTTGACCATCTCACGGGTTTTGCGACTGAAGCTTTCTTT. It codes for CSVDHLTGFATEAFF.

The chain is built from TRBV7-8 and TRBJ1-2, with D tentatively TRBD1 (5 bases). Trimming shortened V by 5 bases and J by 3 bases, and 19 bases separated the two germline ends. Germline CDR1 SGHVS, CDR2 FQNEAQ. The CDR3 spans 16 residues. The CDR3 region is CASSQGGGRIDYGYTF. CDR3 DNA: TGTGCCAGCAGCCAGGGAGGAGGGAGGATTGACTATGGCTACACCTTC.

The chain links TRBV6-2 or TRBV6-3 to TRBJ2-1; no reliable D call. Trimming took 0 bases from V and 0 from J, leaving 9 bases between them. The CDR3 sequence is 16 residues long. Germline assignment: CDR1 MNHEY and CDR2 SVGEGT. The DNA of the CDR3 is TGTGCCAGCAGTTACTCGCCCCGGAGCTCCTACAATGAGCAGTTCTTC. Amino acid sequence: CASSYSPRSSYNEQFF.

V and J are TRBV5-1 and TRBJ2-4; D gene ambiguous. From germline, CDR1 is SGHRS and CDR2 YFSETQ. The V end lost 7 bases, the J end lost 8 bases, and 16 bases lay between the germline ends. The CDR3 spans 13 residues. The CDR3: CASRVGHLDIQYF. CDR3 DNA: TGCGCCAGCCGGGTAGGCCACCTGGACATTCAGTACTTC.

J is TRBJ2-1 and V is TRBV3-1 (or the pseudogene TRBV3-2); 15 bases match TRBD2. The CDR3 loop spans 20 amino acids. Losses at the gene ends were 3 bases for V and 2 bases for J; bases not matched to a gene: 11. Germline CDR1 is LGHDT and CDR2 is YNNKEL (reference sequence). Here the CDR3 reads CASSQRTSGGVFRTYNEQFF. CDR3 nucleotide sequence: TGTGCCAGCAGCCAGCGGACTAGCGGGGGGGTTTTTCGCACCTACAATGAGCAGTTCTTC.

The chain links TRBV13 to TRBJ1-4; weak D call: TRBD1 (6 bases). CDR3 size: 14 residues. V lost 5 bases to trimming and J lost 8 bases, with 15 bases between them. The germline V gene encodes CDR1 PRHDT and CDR2 FYEKMQ (reference sequence). In nucleotides, the CDR3 is TGTGCCAGCAGCCAGGGCACAGGGATCGAAAAACTGTTTTTT. Translated: CASSQGTGIEKLFF.

This clone showed up just once. The chain joins TRBV5-1 to TRBJ1-4; no firm D call. The V end was cut by 3 bases, the J end by 1 base, with 10 bases between. Germline V gene lookup returns CDR1 SGHRS and CDR2 YFSETQ. The CDR3 loop spans 15 amino acids. CDR3 sequence: CASSSGGRTNEKLFF. In DNA form, the CDR3 reads TGCGCCAGCAGCTCGGGCGGGAGAACTAATGAAAAACTGTTTTTT.

V and J are TRBV19 and TRBJ2-2; D gene ambiguous. Trimming shortened V by 4 bases and J by 2 bases, and 11 bases separated the two germline ends. This CDR3 has 15 amino acids. CDR1 LNHDA and CDR2 SQIVND come from the germline V gene (reference sequence). The CDR3 DNA reads TGTGCCAGTAGTACAGGTGGGCTCAACACCGGGGAGCTGTTTTTT. Its protein is CASSTGGLNTGELFF. The full variable domain, with the rest looked up from reference TRBV19 and TRBJ2-2, is DGGITQSPKYLFRKEGQNVTLSCEQNLNHDAMYWYRQDPGQGLRLIYYSQIVNDFQKGDIAEGYSVSREKKESFPLTVTSAQKNPTAFYLCASSTGGLNTGELFFGEGSRLTVL.

The rearrangement joins TRBV4-1 to TRBJ1-5; 9 bases are a match to TRBD1. The CDR3 loop spans 19 amino acids. Germline V CDR1 and CDR2: MGHRA, YSYEKL. V lost 1 base and J lost 2; bases outside the gene matches: 12. The CDR3 reads CASSQARGQGSWGNQPQHF. As DNA, the CDR3 is TGCGCCAGCAGCCAAGCGAGGGGACAGGGATCTTGGGGCAATCAGCCCCAGCATTTT.

The chain uses TRBV2 and TRBJ2-1; 7 nucleotides agree with TRBD2. The CDR3 spans 17 residues. CDR1 and CDR2 from the germline V gene are SNHLY and FYNNEI. V was clipped by 6 bases and J by 0 bases; unmatched bases: 11. CDR3 region: CASRKRGGANSYNEQFF. Written as DNA, the CDR3 is TGTGCCAGCAGGAAACGCGGGGGAGCGAACTCCTACAATGAGCAGTTCTTC. The whole variable domain, remainder taken from reference TRBV2 and TRBJ2-1, is EPEVTQTPSHQVTQMGQEVILRCVPISNHLYFYWYRQILGQKVEFLVSFYNNEISEKSEIFDDQFSVERPDGSNFTLKIRSTKLEDSAMYFCASRKRGGANSYNEQFFGPGTRLTVL.

V usage is TRBV4-2 and J usage is TRBJ2-1, with 8 bases aligning to TRBD2. This CDR3 has 17 amino acids. CDR1 is LGHNA and CDR2 is YNFKEQ in the germline V gene. V trimming: 4 bases; J trimming: 0 bases; junction bases outside the gene matches: 8. CDR3 bases: TGTGCCAGCAGCCGCACTAGCGGACGGAGCTCCTACAATGAGCAGTTCTTC. This codes for CASSRTSGRSSYNEQFF.

The chain has TRBV12-3 or TRBV12-4 and TRBJ1-5; D is ambiguous. Trimming cost V 5 bases and J 0 bases, with 5 bases left between them. The CDR3 covers 13 residues. CDR3 region: CASSQNSNQPQHF. The CDR3 DNA reads as TGTGCCAGCAGTCAGAATAGCAATCAGCCCCAGCATTTT.

This chain links TRBV5-1 with TRBJ2-1; possible D gene TRBD1, 5 bases. This CDR3 is built from 14 residues. Per germline, CDR1 SGHRS and CDR2 YFSETQ. V lost 0 bases and J 8 bases, leaving 12 bases between the germline ends. CDR3 protein: CASSLGQPIDEQFF. Here the CDR3 DNA reads TGCGCCAGCAGCTTGGGACAGCCCATCGATGAGCAGTTCTTC.

The chain has TRBV7-2 and TRBJ2-2; 11 bases are shared with TRBD2. This CDR3 has 17 residues. CDR1 is SGHTA and CDR2 is FQGNSA in the germline V gene. V lost 1 base and J lost 1; bases outside the gene matches: 2. The CDR3 nucleotides read TGTGCCAGCAGCTTAGGGCTAGCGGGGGGGAACACCGGGGAGCTGTTTTTT. Amino acid sequence: CASSLGLAGGNTGELFF.

This chain connects TRBV5-1 to TRBJ2-1; TRBD1 might be the D (5 bases). The V and J ends lost 0 bases and 0 bases respectively, with 7 bases between them. The CDR3 totals 15 residues. The germline V gene encodes CDR1 SGHRS and CDR2 YFSETQ. The chain's CDR3 is CASSLGQTSYNEQFF. CDR3 sequence (DNA): TGCGCCAGCAGCTTGGGACAGACCTCCTACAATGAGCAGTTCTTC.

This clone appeared once. V and J are TRBV6-5 and TRBJ1-5; D uncertain. CDR1 is MNHEY, CDR2 SVGAGI, per germline. Deletions cut 5 bases from V and 0 bases from J, with 8 bases between. The CDR3 is made up of 14 amino acids. The CDR3 loop is CASSQQNSNQPQHF. CDR3 DNA sequence: TGTGCCAGCAGTCAACAGAATAGCAATCAGCCCCAGCATTTT.